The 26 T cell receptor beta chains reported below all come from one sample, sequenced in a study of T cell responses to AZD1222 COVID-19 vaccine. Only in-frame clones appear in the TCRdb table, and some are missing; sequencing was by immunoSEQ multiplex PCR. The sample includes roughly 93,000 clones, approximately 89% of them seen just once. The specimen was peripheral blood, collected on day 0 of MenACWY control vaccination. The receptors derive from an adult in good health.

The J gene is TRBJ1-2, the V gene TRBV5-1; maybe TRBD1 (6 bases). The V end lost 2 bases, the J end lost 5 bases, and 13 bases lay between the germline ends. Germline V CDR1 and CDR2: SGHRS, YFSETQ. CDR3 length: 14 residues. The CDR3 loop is CASSLGGDLYGYTF. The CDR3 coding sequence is TGCGCCAGCAGCTTAGGGGGGGACCTGTATGGCTACACCTTC.

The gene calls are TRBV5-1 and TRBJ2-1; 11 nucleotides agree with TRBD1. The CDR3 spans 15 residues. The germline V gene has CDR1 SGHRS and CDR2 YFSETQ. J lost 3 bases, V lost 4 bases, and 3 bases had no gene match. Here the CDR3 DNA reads TGCGCCAGCAGCAGGACAGGGGGCGACTACAATGAGCAGTTCTTC. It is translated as CASSRTGGDYNEQFF.

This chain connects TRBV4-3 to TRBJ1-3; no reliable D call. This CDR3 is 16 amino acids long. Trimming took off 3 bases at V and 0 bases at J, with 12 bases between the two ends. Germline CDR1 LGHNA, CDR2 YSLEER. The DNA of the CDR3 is TGCGCCAGCAGCCAGGCTCTACAGAGCTCTGGAAACACCATATATTTT. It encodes CASSQALQSSGNTIYF.

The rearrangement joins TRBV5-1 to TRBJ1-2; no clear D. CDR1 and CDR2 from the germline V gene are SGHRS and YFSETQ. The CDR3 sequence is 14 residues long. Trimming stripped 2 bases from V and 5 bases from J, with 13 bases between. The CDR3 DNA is TGCGCCAGCAGCTTAAATAGGGCCGGGTATGGCTACACCTTC. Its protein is CASSLNRAGYGYTF.

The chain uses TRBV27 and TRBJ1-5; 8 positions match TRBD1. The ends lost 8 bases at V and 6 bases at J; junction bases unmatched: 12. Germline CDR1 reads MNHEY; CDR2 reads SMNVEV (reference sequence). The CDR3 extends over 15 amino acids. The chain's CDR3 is CASGWAGGDGQPQHF. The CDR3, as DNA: TGTGCCAGCGGGTGGGCAGGGGGCGACGGTCAGCCCCAGCATTTT.

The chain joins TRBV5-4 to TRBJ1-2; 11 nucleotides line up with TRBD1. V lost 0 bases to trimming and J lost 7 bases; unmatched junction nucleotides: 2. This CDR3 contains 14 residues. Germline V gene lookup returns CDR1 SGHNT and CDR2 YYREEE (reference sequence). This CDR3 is CASSLVGQGGGYTF. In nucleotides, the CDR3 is TGTGCCAGCAGCTTGGTGGGACAGGGGGGTGGCTACACCTTC.

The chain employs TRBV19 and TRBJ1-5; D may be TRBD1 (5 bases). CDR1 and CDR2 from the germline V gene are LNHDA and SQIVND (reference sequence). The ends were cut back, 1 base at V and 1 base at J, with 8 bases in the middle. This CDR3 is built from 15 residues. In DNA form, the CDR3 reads TGTGCCAGTAGTATAGGAGGGGAGAGCAATCAGCCCCAGCATTTT. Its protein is CASSIGGESNQPQHF.

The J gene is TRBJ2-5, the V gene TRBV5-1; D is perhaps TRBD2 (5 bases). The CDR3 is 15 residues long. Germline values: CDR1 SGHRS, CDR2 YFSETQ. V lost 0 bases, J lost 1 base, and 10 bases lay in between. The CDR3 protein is CASSLDGGFQETQYF. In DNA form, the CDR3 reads TGCGCCAGCAGCTTGGATGGAGGATTCCAAGAGACCCAGTACTTC.

The CDR3 DNA reads TGTGCCAGCATCCCTGAAACAGGGGCTTTTTCCCCATATTCACCCCTCCACTTT. Translating gives CASIPETGAFSPYSPLHF. The V call is TRBV14, the J call TRBJ1-6; the match to TRBD1 covers 7 bases. Germline CDR1 is SGHDN and CDR2 is FVKESK. The CDR3 length is 18 residues. Unmatched junction bases numbered 20, after V lost 7 bases and J lost 8 bases.

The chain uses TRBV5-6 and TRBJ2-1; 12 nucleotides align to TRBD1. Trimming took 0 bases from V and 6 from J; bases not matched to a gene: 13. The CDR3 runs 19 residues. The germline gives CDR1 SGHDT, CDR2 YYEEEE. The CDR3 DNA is TGTGCCAGCAGCTTGGGGCGGGACAGGGGGCAATTGTCACCCAATGAGCAGTTCTTC. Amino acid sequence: CASSLGRDRGQLSPNEQFF.

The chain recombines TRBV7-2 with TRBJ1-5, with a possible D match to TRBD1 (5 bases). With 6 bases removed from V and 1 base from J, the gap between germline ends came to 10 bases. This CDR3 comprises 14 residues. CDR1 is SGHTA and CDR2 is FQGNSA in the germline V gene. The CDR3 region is CASSGGGSNQPQHF. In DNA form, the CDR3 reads TGTGCCAGCAGTGGGGGGGGGAGCAATCAGCCCCAGCATTTT.

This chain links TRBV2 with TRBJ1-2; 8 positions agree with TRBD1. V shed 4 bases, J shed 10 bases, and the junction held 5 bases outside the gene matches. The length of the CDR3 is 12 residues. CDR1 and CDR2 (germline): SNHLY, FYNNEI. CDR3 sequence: CASSGQGYVYTF. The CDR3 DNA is TGTGCCAGCAGTGGACAGGGGTACGTCTACACCTTC.

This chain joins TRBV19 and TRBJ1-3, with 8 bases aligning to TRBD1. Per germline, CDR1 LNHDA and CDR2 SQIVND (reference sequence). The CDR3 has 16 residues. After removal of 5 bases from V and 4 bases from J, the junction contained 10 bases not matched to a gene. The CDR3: CASSFGDRSYGNTIYF. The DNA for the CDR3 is TGTGCCAGTAGTTTTGGGGACAGGTCCTACGGAAACACCATATATTTT.

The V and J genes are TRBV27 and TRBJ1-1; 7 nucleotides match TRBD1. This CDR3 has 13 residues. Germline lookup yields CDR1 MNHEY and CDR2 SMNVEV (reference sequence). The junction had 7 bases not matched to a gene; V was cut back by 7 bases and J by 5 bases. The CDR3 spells CASKIQGGTEAFF. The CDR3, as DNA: TGTGCCAGCAAAATTCAGGGGGGAACTGAAGCTTTCTTT.

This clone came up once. CDR3 sequence reads: CASSQDLRGYTF. The CDR3 DNA reads as TGTGCCAGCAGCCAAGATCTCCGGGGCTACACCTTC. The chain employs TRBV14 and TRBJ1-2; D call uncertain. CDR1 is SGHDN, CDR2 FVKESK, per germline. V was pared by 0 bases and J by 8 bases, with 7 bases between. This CDR3 region has 12 residues.

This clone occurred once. DNA for the CDR3: TGTGCCATCAGGGGGAAGGGGCCCCTGTCTAACTATGGCTACACCTTC. Protein: CAIRGKGPLSNYGYTF. This rearrangement joins TRBV10-3 to TRBJ1-2, with TRBD1 as a possible D gene (5 bases). Germline CDR1 and CDR2: ENHRY and SYGVKD. This CDR3 comprises 16 residues. Trimming removed 6 bases from V and 0 bases from J, with 17 bases in between.

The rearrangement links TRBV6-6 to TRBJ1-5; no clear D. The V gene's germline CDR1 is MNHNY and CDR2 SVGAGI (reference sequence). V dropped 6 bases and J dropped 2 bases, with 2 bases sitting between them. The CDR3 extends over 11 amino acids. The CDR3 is CASSGNQPQHF. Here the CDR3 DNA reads TGTGCCAGCAGCGGCAATCAGCCCCAGCATTTT.

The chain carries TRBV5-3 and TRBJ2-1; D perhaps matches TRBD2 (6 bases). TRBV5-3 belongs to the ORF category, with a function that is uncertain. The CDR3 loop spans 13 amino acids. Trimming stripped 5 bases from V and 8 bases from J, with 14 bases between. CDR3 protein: CARRSLAIDEQFF. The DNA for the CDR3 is TGTGCCAGAAGATCTCTAGCGATCGATGAGCAGTTCTTC.

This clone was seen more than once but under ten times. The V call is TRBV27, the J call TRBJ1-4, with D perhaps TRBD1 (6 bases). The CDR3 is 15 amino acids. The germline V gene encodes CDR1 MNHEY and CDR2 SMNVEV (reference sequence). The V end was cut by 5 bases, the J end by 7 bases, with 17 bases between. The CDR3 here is CASSPRTDGGEKLFF. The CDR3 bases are TGTGCCAGCAGTCCGCGGACAGACGGGGGTGAAAAACTGTTTTTT.

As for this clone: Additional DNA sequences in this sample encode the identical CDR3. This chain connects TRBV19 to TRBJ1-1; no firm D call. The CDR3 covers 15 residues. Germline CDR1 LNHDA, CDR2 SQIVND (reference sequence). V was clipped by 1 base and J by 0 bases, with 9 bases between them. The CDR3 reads CASSIGGRVNTEAFF. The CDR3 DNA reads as TGTGCCAGTAGTATAGGTGGCAGAGTGAACACTGAAGCTTTCTTT.

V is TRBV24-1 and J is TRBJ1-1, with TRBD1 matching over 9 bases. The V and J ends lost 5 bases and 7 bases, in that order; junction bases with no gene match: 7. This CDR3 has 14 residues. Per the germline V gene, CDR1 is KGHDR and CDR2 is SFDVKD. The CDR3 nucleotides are TGTGCCACCAGTGCATGGGACAGGGCCGGTGAAGCTTTCTTT. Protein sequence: CATSAWDRAGEAFF.

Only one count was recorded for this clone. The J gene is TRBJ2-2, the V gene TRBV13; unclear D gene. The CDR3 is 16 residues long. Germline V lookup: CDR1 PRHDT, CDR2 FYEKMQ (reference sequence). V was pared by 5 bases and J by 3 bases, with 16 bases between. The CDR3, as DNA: TGTGCCAGCAGCCCGAGGACCCGTAGAGACACCGGGGAGCTGTTTTTT. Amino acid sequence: CASSPRTRRDTGELFF.

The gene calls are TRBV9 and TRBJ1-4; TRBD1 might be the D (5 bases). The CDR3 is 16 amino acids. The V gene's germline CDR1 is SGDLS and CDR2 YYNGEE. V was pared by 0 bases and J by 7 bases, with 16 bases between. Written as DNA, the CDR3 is TGTGCCAGCAGCGTAGCTACCGGGGGAGATATTGAAAAACTGTTTTTT. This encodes CASSVATGGDIEKLFF.

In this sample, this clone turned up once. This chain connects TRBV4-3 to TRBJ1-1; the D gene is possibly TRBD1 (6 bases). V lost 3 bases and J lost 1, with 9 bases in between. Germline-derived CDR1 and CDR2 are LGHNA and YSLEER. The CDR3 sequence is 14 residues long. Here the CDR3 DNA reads TGCGCCAGCAGCCAGGCCAGGGGGAACACTGAAGCTTTCTTT. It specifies CASSQARGNTEAFF.

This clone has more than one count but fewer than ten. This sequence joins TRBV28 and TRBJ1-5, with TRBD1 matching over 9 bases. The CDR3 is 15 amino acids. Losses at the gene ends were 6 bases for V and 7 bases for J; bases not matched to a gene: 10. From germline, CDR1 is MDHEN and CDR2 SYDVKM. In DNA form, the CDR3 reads TGTGCCAGCAGCGCCGAGGGACAGGGTAACCAGCCCCAGCATTTT. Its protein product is CASSAEGQGNQPQHF. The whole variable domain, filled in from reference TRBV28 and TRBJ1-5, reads DVKVTQSSRYLVKRTGEKVFLECVQDMDHENMFWYRQDPGLGLRLIYFSYDVKMKEKGDIPEGYSVSREKKERFSLILESASTNQTSMYLCASSAEGQGNQPQHFGDGTRLSIL.

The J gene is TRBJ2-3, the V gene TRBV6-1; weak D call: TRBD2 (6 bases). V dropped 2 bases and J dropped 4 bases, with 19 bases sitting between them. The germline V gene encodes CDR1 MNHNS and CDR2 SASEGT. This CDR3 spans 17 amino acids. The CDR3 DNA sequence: TGTGCCAGCAGTGAATCGTTCCGGGGGACTTTGGCAGATACGCAGTATTTT. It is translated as CASSESFRGTLADTQYF.